This passage covers 30 T cell receptor beta chains from one sample sequenced in a study of blood T cell repertoires in COVID-19. The repertoire was sequenced with immunoSEQ multiplex PCR; TCRdb's copy has only in-frame clones and lacks some. The sample carries approximately 240,000 clones, 65% to 90% recorded once. Sequenced input: peripheral blood. These receptor sequences come from a woman older than 75 with active or convalescent COVID-19.

The J gene is TRBJ1-6, the V gene TRBV30, with TRBD1 identical over 9 bases. V dropped 5 bases and J dropped 9; count of bases not matched to a gene: 14. This CDR3 spans 16 amino acids. Germline V CDR1 and CDR2: GTSNPN, SVGIG (reference sequence). CDR3 in DNA: TGTGCCTGGGAAAAACAGGGGGCTGGCTTTTTTTCACCCCTCCACTTT. This encodes CAWEKQGAGFFSPLHF. The variable domain in full, with the rest retrieved from reference TRBV30 and TRBJ1-6, is SQTIHQWPATLVQPVGSPLSLECTVEGTSNPNLYWYRQAAGRGLQLLFYSVGIGQISSEVPQNLSASRPQDRQFILSSKKLLLSDSGFYLCAWEKQGAGFFSPLHFGNGTRLTVT.

The V call is TRBV5-4, the J call TRBJ2-2; 9 bases are a match to TRBD2. CDR1 is SGHNT and CDR2 is YYREEE in the germline V gene (reference sequence). The trim removed 3 bases at V and 4 bases at J, leaving 7 bases unmatched. The CDR3 totals 16 residues. CDR3 sequence (DNA): TGTGCCAGCAGCTCAGGGGGACTAGCTAGCACCGGGGAGCTGTTTTTT. The encoded protein is CASSSGGLASTGELFF.

The chain combines TRBV12-3 or TRBV12-4 with TRBJ2-7, with D possibly TRBD2 on 6 matching bases. V lost 6 bases, J lost 2 bases, and 11 bases lay in between. There are 13 residues in the CDR3. This chain's CDR3 is CASRRDGTYEQYF. The CDR3 nucleotides are TGTGCCAGCAGGCGGGACGGGACCTACGAGCAGTACTTC.

This chain uses TRBV7-9 with TRBJ2-2; TRBD2 matches 9 bases. The germline V gene has CDR1 SEHNR and CDR2 FQNEAQ (reference sequence). V lost 5 bases to trimming and J lost 6 bases; unmatched junction nucleotides: 10. The CDR3 covers 16 residues. The CDR3 DNA reads TGTGCCAGCAGCCTGCTAGCGGGGAACTGGGCCGGGGAGCTGTTTTTT. The encoded protein is CASSLLAGNWAGELFF.

This clone came up a few times. This sequence joins TRBV19 and TRBJ1-2; D call uncertain. CDR1 is LNHDA and CDR2 is SQIVND in the germline V gene (reference sequence). The CDR3 totals 13 residues. The germline V and J ends were trimmed by 4 bases and 4 bases, with 10 bases remaining between them. Written as DNA, the CDR3 is TGTGCCAGTAGTACGGACGGACTCTATGGCTACACCTTC. Translating it yields CASSTDGLYGYTF.

This clone showed up just a few times. The genes are TRBV4-1 and TRBJ2-7; 12 bases are shared with TRBD1. Per germline, CDR1 MGHRA and CDR2 YSYEKL. There are 18 residues in the CDR3. The junction had 16 bases not matched to a gene; V was cut back by 4 bases and J by 6 bases. In DNA form, the CDR3 reads TGCGCCAGCAGCCGTCAAACCGGGACAGGGGGCGCAAACCCCGAGCAGTACTTC. Translation: CASSRQTGTGGANPEQYF.

This rearrangement joins TRBV4-1 to TRBJ2-7; a weak D match, TRBD1 (6 bases). The germline V gene encodes CDR1 MGHRA and CDR2 YSYEKL. V lost 3 bases to trimming and J lost 6 bases, with 9 bases between them. The CDR3 is 12 residues long. Here the CDR3 reads CASSHPRGEQYF. The DNA of the CDR3 is TGCGCCAGCAGCCACCCCAGGGGCGAGCAGTACTTC.

V gene TRBV6-5 combines with J gene TRBJ2-1; D is possibly TRBD2 (5 bases). This CDR3 has 14 amino acids. V lost 8 bases and J 2 bases, leaving 13 bases between the germline ends. Germline-derived CDR1 and CDR2 are MNHEY and SVGAGI. CDR3 sequence (DNA): TGTGCCAGCGCCCTCGGGGAAGCCTACAATGAGCAGTTCTTC. Protein: CASALGEAYNEQFF.

There are many counts of this clone. The genes are TRBV29-1 and TRBJ1-5; D ambiguous. Germline-derived CDR1 and CDR2 are SQVTM and ANQGSEA. V was clipped by 0 bases and J by 6 bases, with 6 bases between them. The CDR3 loop spans 12 amino acids. In nucleotides, the CDR3 is TGCAGCGTTGAAGATCCGGGTCAGCCCCAGCATTTT. Its protein product is CSVEDPGQPQHF.

The gene calls are TRBV7-8 and TRBJ1-1; 8 bases line up with TRBD1. The V gene end was trimmed by 3 bases and the J gene end by 4 bases; junction bases not matched to a gene: 7. The CDR3 spans 15 residues. CDR1 SGHVS and CDR2 FQNEAQ come from the germline V gene. Written as DNA, the CDR3 is TGTGCCAGCAGCTTCGAGACAGGGGCCATCACTGAAGCTTTCTTT. It specifies CASSFETGAITEAFF.

V usage is TRBV10-3 and J usage is TRBJ1-6, with a weak D call TRBD1 (6 bases). V was pared by 6 bases and J by 0 bases, with 9 bases between. Germline CDR1 and CDR2: ENHRY and SYGVKD. The CDR3 runs 15 residues. CDR3: CAIRGASSYNSPLHF. CDR3 sequence (DNA): TGTGCCATCAGGGGGGCCAGCTCCTATAATTCACCCCTCCACTTT.

This chain links TRBV5-1 with TRBJ2-3, with TRBD1 identical over 7 bases. The length of the CDR3 is 14 residues. V was clipped by 3 bases and J by 2 bases; unmatched bases: 3. Per germline, CDR1 SGHRS and CDR2 YFSETQ. The CDR3 DNA reads TGCGCCAGCAGCTGGGACAGATTCACAGATACGCAGTATTTT. This sequence encodes CASSWDRFTDTQYF.

The V gene is TRBV28, the J gene TRBJ2-7; D is perhaps TRBD1 (6 bases). The V and J ends lost 7 bases and 7 bases respectively, with 20 bases between them. CDR1 and CDR2 (germline): MDHEN, SYDVKM. CDR3 size: 14 residues. The CDR3 reads CASTAWGRGGEQYF. The DNA of the CDR3 is TGTGCCAGCACTGCCTGGGGGCGCGGTGGGGAGCAGTACTTC.

Notes on this clone: One junction end does not reproduce the germline sequence, and a read error may be involved. The rearrangement joins TRBV6-1 to TRBJ1-6, with TRBD1 identical over 9 bases. CDR1 is MNHNS and CDR2 is SASEGT in the germline V gene. CDR3 length equals 15 residues. The CDR3 DNA reads as TGTGCCAGCAGGGAAGCCGGGACAGGGAATTCACCCCTCCACTTT. Protein product: CASREAGTGNSPLHF.

The chain has TRBV2 and TRBJ2-2; TRBD2 might be the D (6 bases). The CDR3 runs 15 residues. The V and J ends lost 2 bases and 1 base respectively, with 8 bases between them. CDR1 SNHLY and CDR2 FYNNEI come from the germline V gene. In DNA, the CDR3 is TGTGCCAGCAGTGAACGGGGGATGAACACCGGGGAGCTGTTTTTT. Amino acid sequence: CASSERGMNTGELFF. Based on the CDR3 plus reference TRBV2 and TRBJ2-2, the full variable domain is EPEVTQTPSHQVTQMGQEVILRCVPISNHLYFYWYRQILGQKVEFLVSFYNNEISEKSEIFDDQFSVERPDGSNFTLKIRSTKLEDSAMYFCASSERGMNTGELFFGEGSRLTVL.

The V gene is TRBV3-1 (or the pseudogene TRBV3-2), the J gene TRBJ1-6; D not certain. The length of the CDR3 is 17 residues. Between the trimmed V and J ends, which lost 3 bases and 5 bases, there was a span of 17 bases. Looked up from germline, CDR1 is LGHDT and CDR2 is YNNKEL (reference sequence). The CDR3 sequence: CASSHRTGYTNNSPLHF. The DNA of the CDR3 is TGTGCCAGCAGCCATCGAACCGGGTATACGAATAATTCACCCCTCCACTTT.

The CDR3 coding sequence is TGTGCCAGCAATTCGGGGACTAGTTCGGCGCAGTATTTT. It encodes CASNSGTSSAQYF. The rearrangement links TRBV28 to TRBJ2-3, with TRBD2 matching over 8 bases. Germline loops: CDR1 MDHEN, CDR2 SYDVKM. V lost 7 bases and J lost 10; bases outside the gene matches: 10. CDR3 length: 13 amino acids.

This chain joins TRBV19 and TRBJ2-1; 12 nucleotides align to TRBD2. The CDR3 runs 15 residues. Germline CDR1 and CDR2: LNHDA and SQIVND (reference sequence). V dropped 3 bases and J dropped 8; count of bases not matched to a gene: 5. This CDR3 is CASSMYRLAGDEQFF. The CDR3 nucleotides are TGTGCCAGTAGTATGTACAGACTAGCGGGAGATGAGCAGTTCTTC.

The J gene is TRBJ1-6, the V gene TRBV9, with D uncertain. Germline loops: CDR1 SGDLS, CDR2 YYNGEE. The ends were cut back, 4 bases at V and 3 bases at J, with 5 bases in the middle. The CDR3 totals 13 residues. The CDR3: CASSPVYNSPLHF. CDR3 DNA: TGTGCCAGCAGCCCTGTCTATAATTCACCCCTCCACTTT.

The V gene is TRBV28, the J gene TRBJ2-1; 14 bases map to TRBD2. In germline, CDR1 is MDHEN, CDR2 SYDVKM. This CDR3 comprises 16 residues. V lost 6 bases and J lost 4; bases outside the gene matches: 5. The CDR3 region has the DNA TGTGCCAGCAGCAGGACTAGCGGGGGGCTGTACAATGAGCAGTTCTTC. As protein: CASSRTSGGLYNEQFF.

This clone was recorded only once. The chain joins TRBV28 to TRBJ2-5; no clear D gene. Between the trimmed V and J ends, which lost 8 bases and 1 base, there was a span of 14 bases. CDR3 length: 14 amino acids. Germline CDR1 MDHEN, CDR2 SYDVKM. CDR3 residues: CASAAASSQETQYF. CDR3 sequence (DNA): TGTGCCAGCGCCGCGGCCAGCAGCCAAGAGACCCAGTACTTC.

In its sample, this clone was seen once. The rearrangement joins TRBV10-3 to TRBJ1-2; the match to TRBD1 covers 7 bases. The germline CDR1 and CDR2 sequences are ENHRY and SYGVKD. V lost 4 bases to trimming and J lost 4 bases; unmatched junction nucleotides: 12. The CDR3 extends over 16 amino acids. CDR3 sequence reads: CAISGSVEGASYGYTF. The CDR3 region has the DNA TGTGCCATCAGTGGGAGCGTTGAGGGGGCATCCTATGGCTACACCTTC.

The V gene is TRBV19, the J gene TRBJ1-2, with 11 positions matching TRBD1. This CDR3 region has 16 residues. CDR1 and CDR2 from the germline V gene are LNHDA and SQIVND (reference sequence). V trimming: 4 bases; J trimming: 8 bases; junction bases outside the gene matches: 12. This chain's CDR3 is CASSTMLRDRGSGYTF. The CDR3 DNA reads TGTGCCAGTAGTACAATGCTACGGGACAGGGGGAGCGGCTACACCTTC.

The CDR3 here is CATFTGTESYHEQFF. The CDR3 DNA reads TGTGCCACCTTTACAGGGACAGAGAGCTATCATGAGCAGTTCTTC. The chain couples TRBV28 to TRBJ2-1; 7 nucleotides agree with TRBD1. This CDR3 is built from 15 residues. Germline lookup yields CDR1 MDHEN and CDR2 SYDVKM. Unmatched junction bases numbered 17, after V lost 10 bases and J lost 8 bases.

As DNA, the CDR3 is TGTGCCAGCGGGGGGTCGTGGGCGGTTCACGGGGAGCTGTTTTTT. Translating gives CASGGSWAVHGELFF. The rearrangement links TRBV7-2 to TRBJ2-2; TRBD2 is a possible D gene (6 bases). V was pared by 8 bases and J by 7 bases, with 20 bases between. Germline assignment: CDR1 SGHTA and CDR2 FQGNSA. CDR3 length equals 15 residues.

The V gene is TRBV5-1, the J gene TRBJ2-1; 13 nucleotides agree with TRBD2. Per germline, CDR1 SGHRS and CDR2 YFSETQ. The ends lost 3 bases at V and 0 bases at J; junction bases unmatched: 9. CDR3 length: 19 residues. The CDR3 region is CASSSPGLAGPSSYNEQFF. The CDR3 nucleotides are TGCGCCAGCAGCTCTCCGGGACTAGCGGGGCCCAGCTCCTACAATGAGCAGTTCTTC.

The chain carries TRBV7-8 and TRBJ1-5; D is unclear. Germline V gene lookup returns CDR1 SGHVS and CDR2 FQNEAQ. V was shortened by 1 base and J by 0 bases, with 10 bases between the two germline ends. This CDR3 is 16 amino acids long. This CDR3 reads CASSLERLYSNQPQHF. CDR3 DNA sequence: TGTGCCAGCAGCTTAGAGCGGCTGTATAGCAATCAGCCCCAGCATTTT.

The chain employs TRBV19 and TRBJ2-2, with D hard to call. Germline CDR1 and CDR2: LNHDA and SQIVND (reference sequence). The V end lost 5 bases, the J end lost 2 bases, and 12 bases lay between the germline ends. CDR3 length equals 15 residues. The CDR3, as DNA: TGTGCCAGTAGTGGTCTACTATTTAACACCGGGGAGCTGTTTTTT. This gives the protein CASSGLLFNTGELFF.

The CDR3 region is CASSIAPAGSTDTQYF. CDR3 DNA sequence: TGTGCCAGTAGTATAGCACCAGCGGGGAGCACAGATACGCAGTATTTT. The genes are TRBV19 and TRBJ2-3, with 7 bases lining up with TRBD2. V shed 1 base and J 0 bases; nucleotides not matched to a gene: 4. This CDR3 comprises 16 residues. Germline loops: CDR1 LNHDA, CDR2 SQIVND (reference sequence).

The V gene is TRBV19, the J gene TRBJ1-2, with TRBD1 identical over 9 bases. The CDR3 contains 15 residues. CDR1 is LNHDA and CDR2 is SQIVND in the germline V gene (reference sequence). V gave up 5 bases and J gave up 0 bases; unmatched junction bases: 4. The CDR3 loop is CASSLGTGSNYGYTF. In DNA, the CDR3 is TGTGCCAGTAGTCTCGGGACAGGGTCTAACTATGGCTACACCTTC. The complete variable domain, with remaining parts taken from reference TRBV19 and TRBJ1-2, reads DGGITQSPKYLFRKEGQNVTLSCEQNLNHDAMYWYRQDPGQGLRLIYYSQIVNDFQKGDIAEGYSVSREKKESFPLTVTSAQKNPTAFYLCASSLGTGSNYGYTFGSGTRLTVV.